This entry lists 28 T cell receptor beta chains sequenced from one sample in a study of blood T cell repertoires in COVID-19 (TCRdb year 2020). The method behind the library was the immunoSEQ multiplex PCR assay. TCRdb holds this immuneACCESS table with in-frame rearrangements only. Some clones are missing; in checked studies, unresolved V genes explain under half, and the rest has no known cause. The sample includes almost 500,000 clones, with 80% to 90% observed a single time. Together, the top ten hold roughly 8% of the sample. Sequenced input: PBMCs or T cells enriched from blood (not recorded which). Receptor source: a woman aged 55-75 years who had recovered from COVID-19.

The CDR3 DNA reads TGTGCCAGCAGTGACCCCACCGGGACAGGCAACAATGAGCAGTTCTTC. Encoded protein: CASSDPTGTGNNEQFF. This chain links TRBV6-4 with TRBJ2-1, with 8 bases matching TRBD1. Trimming took 2 bases from V and 5 from J; bases not matched to a gene: 8. Germline CDR1 MRHNA, CDR2 SNTAGT. This CDR3 spans 16 amino acids.

The V and J genes are TRBV9 and TRBJ1-3, with D possibly matching TRBD1 (5 bases). CDR3 length: 13 residues. Germline assignment: CDR1 SGDLS and CDR2 YYNGEE. V dropped 3 bases and J dropped 16 bases, with 20 bases sitting between them. The CDR3 loop is CASSAGERQDRYF. DNA for the CDR3: TGTGCCAGCAGCGCGGGGGAACGGCAGGATAGGTATTTT. The variable domain in full, with the rest retrieved from reference TRBV9 and TRBJ1-3, is DSGVTQTPKHLITATGQRVTLRCSPRSGDLSVYWYQQSLDQGLQFLIQYYNGEERAKGNILERFSAQQFPDLHSELNLSSLELGDSALYFCASSAGERQDRYFGEGSWLTVV.

The chain has TRBV7-2 and TRBJ2-2, with 10 bases matching TRBD2. The CDR3 consists of 14 residues. Germline CDR1 reads SGHTA; CDR2 reads FQGNSA. V trimming: 5 bases; J trimming: 7 bases; junction bases outside the gene matches: 4. This CDR3 reads CASSASGGVGELFF. CDR3 coding DNA: TGTGCCAGCAGCGCCAGCGGGGGGGTCGGGGAGCTGTTTTTT.

The CDR3 sequence is CASSATGITNEKLFF. CDR3 nucleotides: TGTGCCAGCAGCGCAACAGGGATCACTAATGAAAAACTGTTTTTT. The gene calls are TRBV9 and TRBJ1-4; TRBD1 is a possible D gene (6 bases). This CDR3 has 15 amino acids. Germline CDR1 is SGDLS and CDR2 is YYNGEE. With 3 bases removed from V and 2 bases from J, the gap between germline ends came to 11 bases.

The rearrangement joins TRBV19 to TRBJ1-5; a possible D gene is TRBD1 (6 bases). With 0 bases removed from V and 4 bases from J, the gap between germline ends came to 16 bases. Germline CDR1 reads LNHDA; CDR2 reads SQIVND (reference sequence). The CDR3 runs 17 residues. The DNA for the CDR3 is TGTGCCAGTAGTATAGATCGACAGGCCCTGGGGAATCAGCCCCAGCATTTT. Translation: CASSIDRQALGNQPQHF.

This sequence joins TRBV18 and TRBJ2-2; D call uncertain. Trimming took off 3 bases at V and 0 bases at J, with 11 bases between the two ends. The CDR3 contains 16 residues. Germline V lookup: CDR1 KGHSH, CDR2 LQKENI. The CDR3 nucleotides read TGTGCCAGCTCACCCGTACAAGGAGCGAACACCGGGGAGCTGTTTTTT. Protein sequence: CASSPVQGANTGELFF. Complete variable domain (other parts from reference TRBV18 and TRBJ2-2): NAGVMQNPRHLVRRRGQEARLRCSPMKGHSHVYWYRQLPEEGLKFMVYLQKENIIDESGMPKERFSAEFPKEGPSILRIQQVVRGDSAAYFCASSPVQGANTGELFFGEGSRLTVL.

The chain joins TRBV2 to TRBJ1-2; 9 bases align to TRBD1. The CDR3 has 13 residues. V shed 5 bases and J 8 bases; nucleotides not matched to a gene: 6. Germline loops: CDR1 SNHLY, CDR2 FYNNEI. The chain's CDR3 is CASSPGTGRGYTF. CDR3 in DNA: TGTGCCAGCAGTCCCGGGACAGGGCGAGGCTACACCTTC.

The chain recombines TRBV12-3 or TRBV12-4 with TRBJ1-1; D is ambiguous. The CDR3 is 13 amino acids. V lost 4 bases, J lost 1 base, and 7 bases lay in between. The CDR3 DNA reads TGTGCCAGCAGTTCACAGTGGAACACTGAAGCTTTCTTT. Protein sequence: CASSSQWNTEAFF.

This chain's CDR3 is CASSPGQASYGYTF. CDR3 DNA: TGTGCCAGCAGCCCAGGACAGGCTTCCTATGGCTACACCTTC. V gene TRBV6-5 combines with J gene TRBJ1-2, with 7 bases identical to TRBD1. Germline CDR1 is MNHEY and CDR2 is SVGAGI. V gave up 6 bases and J gave up 4 bases; unmatched junction bases: 8. This CDR3 is 14 amino acids long.

Only one count was recorded for this clone. The chain joins TRBV7-2 to TRBJ2-1, with TRBD2 identical over 11 bases. In germline, CDR1 is SGHTA, CDR2 FQGNSA. The V segment lost 4 bases and the J segment 7 bases; nucleotides outside the gene matches: 6. CDR3 size: 15 residues. CDR3 nucleotides: TGTGCCAGCAGCTACCGTAGCGGGGGGGAAAATGAGCAGTTCTTC. It specifies CASSYRSGGENEQFF.

J is TRBJ1-1 and V is TRBV11-2; D unresolved. Germline CDR1 reads SGHAT; CDR2 reads FQNNGV. Trimming took 1 base from V and 0 from J, leaving 3 bases between them. This CDR3 region has 13 residues. The DNA of the CDR3 is TGTGCCAGCAGCTTAGCGTTGAACACTGAAGCTTTCTTT. Encoded protein: CASSLALNTEAFF. Together with reference TRBV11-2 and TRBJ1-1, the CDR3 gives the full variable domain: EAGVAQSPRYKIIEKRQSVAFWCNPISGHATLYWYQQILGQGPKLLIQFQNNGVVDDSQLPKDRFSAERLKGVDSTLKIQPAKLEDSAVYLCASSLALNTEAFFGQGTRLTVV.

The chain is built from TRBV21-1 and TRBJ1-1; the D call of TRBD1 is as the table states it, not checked on the DNA. TRBV21-1 is a documented pseudogene. The CDR3 contains 14 residues. CDR3 DNA sequence: TGTGCCAGCAGCGGGGACAGCCGGAACACTGAAGCTTTCTTT. Encoded protein: CASSGDSRNTEAFF.

The rearrangement uses TRBV4-1 and TRBJ2-5; a weak D match, TRBD2 (6 bases). Germline V gene sequence: CDR1 MGHRA, CDR2 YSYEKL. The CDR3 spans 15 residues. Trimming pared 3 bases from V and 4 bases from J, leaving 15 bases between. CDR3 amino acids: CASSQQVGRGETQYF. Written as DNA, the CDR3 is TGCGCCAGCAGCCAGCAGGTGGGGCGGGGAGAGACCCAGTACTTC.

The rearrangement uses TRBV5-1 and TRBJ2-2; D remains unclear. The V and J ends lost 6 bases and 5 bases respectively, with 17 bases between them. The germline gives CDR1 SGHRS, CDR2 YFSETQ. This CDR3 has 15 residues. CDR3: CASTPTAEKTGELFF. The CDR3 region has the DNA TGCGCCAGCACCCCCACGGCGGAGAAGACCGGGGAGCTGTTTTTT. Full variable domain (rest looked up from reference TRBV5-1 and TRBJ2-2): KAGVTQTPRYLIKTRGQQVTLSCSPISGHRSVSWYQQTPGQGLQFLFEYFSETQRNKGNFPGRFSGRQFSNSRSEMNVSTLELGDSALYLCASTPTAEKTGELFFGEGSRLTVL.

The chain recombines TRBV3-1 (or the pseudogene TRBV3-2) with TRBJ1-3, with D perhaps matching TRBD1 (5 bases). Germline V CDR1 and CDR2: LGHDT, YNNKEL (reference sequence). V was shortened by 6 bases and J by 0 bases, with 9 bases between the two germline ends. This CDR3 has 14 residues. The CDR3 nucleotides read TGTGCCAGCAGGCGACAGAACTCTGGAAACACCATATATTTT. As protein: CASRRQNSGNTIYF.

J is TRBJ2-3 and V is TRBV7-9, with 10 bases lining up with TRBD1. The CDR3 extends over 15 amino acids. The germline gives CDR1 SEHNR, CDR2 FQNEAQ (reference sequence). The V gene end was trimmed by 3 bases and the J gene end by 7 bases; junction bases not matched to a gene: 7. CDR3 amino acids: CASSLGTGAPNTQYF. The CDR3 DNA follows: TGTGCCAGCAGCTTGGGGACAGGGGCCCCGAATACGCAGTATTTT.

The chain has TRBV9 and TRBJ1-1; 11 bases map to TRBD1. CDR1 is SGDLS, CDR2 YYNGEE, per germline. V lost 6 bases to trimming and J lost 5 bases; unmatched junction nucleotides: 12. CDR3 length: 16 residues. The DNA for the CDR3 is TGTGCCAGCACCCTAACTGGACAGGGGGCGCCTACTGAAGCTTTCTTT. Protein: CASTLTGQGAPTEAFF.

CDR3 DNA sequence: TGTGCCAGCAGCCCTAACGCGGGGACCTCTTCGTCGGGGGGCTACACCTTC. Its protein product is CASSPNAGTSSSGGYTF. This sequence joins TRBV3-1 (or the pseudogene TRBV3-2) and TRBJ1-2; tentatively, D is TRBD1 (5 bases). V gave up 4 bases and J gave up 8 bases, with 26 bases separating them. The CDR3 has 17 amino acids. Germline V gene lookup returns CDR1 LGHDT and CDR2 YNNKEL (reference sequence).

As concerns this clone: Germline and junction disagree at one end, which may indicate a read error. V is TRBV7-7 and J is TRBJ2-3; the D gene is possibly TRBD1 (6 bases). This CDR3 is 15 amino acids long. Germline V gene data show CDR1 as SSHAT and CDR2 as FNYEAQ (reference sequence). CDR3 nucleotide sequence: TGTGCTAGCAGCTTATCGCGGACAGTGAAAGATACGCAGTATTTT. Amino acids: CASSLSRTVKDTQYF.

The gene calls are TRBV5-1 and TRBJ1-4, with D possibly TRBD1 on 6 matching bases. Between the trimmed V and J ends, which lost 4 bases and 4 bases, there was a span of 14 bases. The germline V gene has CDR1 SGHRS and CDR2 YFSETQ. The CDR3 is 15 residues long. The CDR3 DNA reads TGCGCCAGCAGCGTGACAGGTCGGAATAATGAAAAACTGTTTTTT. Amino acids: CASSVTGRNNEKLFF.

The chain couples TRBV5-1 to TRBJ2-7; 9 nucleotides line up with TRBD1. The CDR3 is 15 residues long. V trimming: 1 base; J trimming: 6 bases; junction bases outside the gene matches: 8. The V gene's germline CDR1 is SGHRS and CDR2 YFSETQ. The DNA of the CDR3 is TGCGCCAGCAGCTTGACCGGGACAGGGAGGCGCGAGCAGTACTTC. It yields the protein CASSLTGTGRREQYF.

As concerns this clone: The same CDR3 can be traced to other DNA sequences in this sample. The chain employs TRBV12-3 or TRBV12-4 and TRBJ1-2, with 7 bases fitting TRBD1. The ends lost 6 bases at V and 7 bases at J; junction bases unmatched: 5. The CDR3 sequence is 12 residues long. As DNA, the CDR3 is TGTGCCAGCAGCTTAACAGGGGCTGGCTACACCTTC. It yields the protein CASSLTGAGYTF.

The chain combines TRBV4-2 with TRBJ2-2; D ambiguous. Germline V gene lookup returns CDR1 LGHNA and CDR2 YNFKEQ. V lost 1 base and J lost 2, with 5 bases in between. This CDR3 has 14 amino acids. CDR3 in amino acids: CASSQAPNTGELFF. The CDR3 bases are TGTGCCAGCAGCCAAGCCCCAAACACCGGGGAGCTGTTTTTT.

This chain uses TRBV5-4 with TRBJ2-7, with D unresolved. Germline lookup yields CDR1 SGHNT and CDR2 YYREEE (reference sequence). Trimming cost V 0 bases and J 7 bases, with 5 bases left between them. The CDR3 consists of 11 residues. CDR3 nucleotides: TGTGCCAGCAGCTTGGGACAAGAGCAGTACTTC. Its translation is CASSLGQEQYF.

This chain links TRBV19 with TRBJ2-2; tentatively, D is TRBD1 (6 bases). Trimming took 10 bases from V and 5 from J, leaving 20 bases between them. The CDR3 extends over 15 amino acids. The V gene's germline CDR1 is LNHDA and CDR2 SQIVND (reference sequence). CDR3 sequence: CATTGQRDWTGELFF. In DNA form, the CDR3 reads TGTGCCACCACCGGACAGCGCGATTGGACCGGGGAGCTGTTTTTT.

This chain joins TRBV5-1 and TRBJ2-7, with 7 positions matching TRBD1. Germline V gene data show CDR1 as SGHRS and CDR2 as YFSETQ. This CDR3 spans 15 amino acids. V trimming: 0 bases; J trimming: 6 bases; junction bases outside the gene matches: 9. The CDR3 spells CASSLGPGQRAEQYF. The DNA of the CDR3 is TGCGCCAGCAGCTTGGGGCCGGGACAGAGGGCCGAGCAGTACTTC.

The rearrangement links TRBV12-5 to TRBJ1-5; D not certain. Germline values: CDR1 LGHNT, CDR2 FRNRAP. There are 14 residues in the CDR3. V lost 1 base and J lost 0, with 4 bases in between. The CDR3 bases are TGTGCTAGTGGTTTGGACTATAGCAATCAGCCCCAGCATTTT. Encoded protein: CASGLDYSNQPQHF. Using reference TRBV12-5 and TRBJ1-5 for the parts outside the CDR3, the full variable domain is DARVTQTPRHKVTEMGQEVTMRCQPILGHNTVFWYRQTMMQGLELLAYFRNRAPLDDSGMPKDRFSAEMPDATLATLKIQPSEPRDSAVYFCASGLDYSNQPQHFGDGTRLSIL.

V and J are TRBV11-3 and TRBJ2-3; tentative D call: TRBD1 (6 bases). Germline V gene data show CDR1 as SGHNT and CDR2 as YENEEA. Trimming removed 2 bases at V and 4 bases at J, with 16 bases between. The CDR3 contains 16 residues. The CDR3 region is CASSLPQGRGADTQYF. The CDR3 bases are TGTGCCAGCAGCTTACCCCAGGGGCGAGGGGCAGATACGCAGTATTTT.